This entry features one T cell receptor beta chain sequence. The antigen is unknown. The assay was immunoSEQ multiplex PCR, and TCRdb's table has in-frame clones only and misses some. The top ten hold 5% to 5.5% of the sample, which has some 150,000 clones, 70% to 90% seen once. This specimen comes from a study of T cell responses to AZD1222 COVID-19 vaccine. Findings of the study overall: Elevations in Spike-specific TCR breadth and depth followed administration of two AZD1222 doses. Sampled repertoires all dated from after the peak T cell response. The study found vaccine-associated CD4 TCRs spanning spike, dominant at 160-218 and 743-854. The study identified only five to seven AZD1222 recipients as seropositive at baseline.

Per the germline V gene, CDR1 is SNHLY and CDR2 is FYNNEI. This CDR3 has 13 amino acids. V lost 7 bases and J lost 4, with 13 bases in between. This chain uses TRBV2 with TRBJ1-1, with a weak D call TRBD1 (5 bases). This sample comprised peripheral blood, obtained 28 days after the second dose of the MenACWY control vaccine. This clonotype was obtained from an adult who received the MenACWY meningococcal vaccine as a control. The CDR3: CASTFGAGTEAFF. The CDR3 DNA follows: TGTGCCAGCACATTTGGGGCCGGCACTGAAGCTTTCTTT.